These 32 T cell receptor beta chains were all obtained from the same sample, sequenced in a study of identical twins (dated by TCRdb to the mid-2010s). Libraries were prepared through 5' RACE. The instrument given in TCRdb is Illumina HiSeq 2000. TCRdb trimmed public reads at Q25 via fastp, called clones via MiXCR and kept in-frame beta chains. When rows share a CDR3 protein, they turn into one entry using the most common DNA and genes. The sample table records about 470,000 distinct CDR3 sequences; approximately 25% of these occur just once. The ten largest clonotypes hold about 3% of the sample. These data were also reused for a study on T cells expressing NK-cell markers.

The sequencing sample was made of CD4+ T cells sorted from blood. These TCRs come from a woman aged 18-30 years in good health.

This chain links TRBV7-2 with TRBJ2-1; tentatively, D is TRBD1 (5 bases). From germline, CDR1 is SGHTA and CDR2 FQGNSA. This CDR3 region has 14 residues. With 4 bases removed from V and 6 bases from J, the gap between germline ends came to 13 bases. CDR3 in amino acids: CASSSRGLGNEQFF. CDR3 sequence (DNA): TGTGCCAGCAGCTCTAGGGGCCTCGGCAATGAGCAGTTCTTC.

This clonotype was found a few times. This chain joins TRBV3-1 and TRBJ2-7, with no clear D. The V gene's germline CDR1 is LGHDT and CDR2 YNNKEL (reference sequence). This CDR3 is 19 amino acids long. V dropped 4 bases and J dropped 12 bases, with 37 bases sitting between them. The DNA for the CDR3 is TGTGCCAGCAGCCTCAAACTCCCCCTCGGGCGGAGCGTATTTTCGATTCTGTACTTC. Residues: CASSLKLPLGRSVFSILYF.

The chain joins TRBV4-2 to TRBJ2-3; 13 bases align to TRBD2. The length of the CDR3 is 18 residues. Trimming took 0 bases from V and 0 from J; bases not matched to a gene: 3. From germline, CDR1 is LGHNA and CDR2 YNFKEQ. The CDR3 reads CASSQEVLAGGSTDTQYF. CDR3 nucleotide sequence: TGTGCCAGCAGCCAAGAGGTACTAGCGGGAGGGAGCACAGATACGCAGTATTTT.

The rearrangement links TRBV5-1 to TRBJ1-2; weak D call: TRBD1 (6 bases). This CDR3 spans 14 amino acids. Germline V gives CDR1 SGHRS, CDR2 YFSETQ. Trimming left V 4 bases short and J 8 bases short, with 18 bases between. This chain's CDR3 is CASSRGQPGGGYTF. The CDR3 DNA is TGCGCCAGCAGCCGAGGACAGCCCGGTGGCGGCTACACCTTC.

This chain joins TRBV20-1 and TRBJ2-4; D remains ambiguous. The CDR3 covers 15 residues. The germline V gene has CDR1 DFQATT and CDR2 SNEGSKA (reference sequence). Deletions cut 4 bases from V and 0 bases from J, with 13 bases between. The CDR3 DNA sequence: TGCAGTGCTATCCAAAACAAACTAGCCAAAAACATTCAGTACTTC. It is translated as CSAIQNKLAKNIQYF.

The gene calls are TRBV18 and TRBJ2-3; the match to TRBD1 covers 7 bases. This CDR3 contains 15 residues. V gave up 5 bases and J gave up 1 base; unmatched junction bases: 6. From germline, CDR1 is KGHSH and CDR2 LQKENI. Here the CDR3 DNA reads TGTGCCAGCTCAGCGGACAGGCGGGGCACAGATACGCAGTATTTT. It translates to CASSADRRGTDTQYF.

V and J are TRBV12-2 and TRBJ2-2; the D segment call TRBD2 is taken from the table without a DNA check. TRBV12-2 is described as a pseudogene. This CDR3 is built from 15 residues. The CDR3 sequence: CASRLGSSPTGELFF. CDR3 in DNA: TGTGCAAGTCGCTTAGGCTCCAGTCCCACCGGGGAGCTGTTTTTT.

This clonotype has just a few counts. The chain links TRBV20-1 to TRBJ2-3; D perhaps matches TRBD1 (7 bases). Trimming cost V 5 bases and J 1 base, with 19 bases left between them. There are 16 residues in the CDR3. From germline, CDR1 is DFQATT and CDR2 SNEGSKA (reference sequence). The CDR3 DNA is TGCAGTGCTGGGGGTTTGGAGGGGGCTGGCACAGATACGCAGTATTTT. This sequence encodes CSAGGLEGAGTDTQYF.

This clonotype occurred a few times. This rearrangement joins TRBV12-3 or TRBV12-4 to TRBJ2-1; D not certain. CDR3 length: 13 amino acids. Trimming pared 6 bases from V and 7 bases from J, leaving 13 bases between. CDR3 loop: CASSPLIRNEQFF. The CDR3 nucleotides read TGTGCCAGCAGCCCCTTGATCAGGAATGAGCAGTTCTTC.

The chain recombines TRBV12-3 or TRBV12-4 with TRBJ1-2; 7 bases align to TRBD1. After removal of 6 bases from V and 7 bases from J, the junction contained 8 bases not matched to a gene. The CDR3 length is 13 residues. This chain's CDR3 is CASSRDRALGYTF. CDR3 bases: TGTGCCAGCAGCCGAGACAGGGCTCTTGGCTACACCTTC.

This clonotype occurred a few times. The CDR3 sequence: CASNRDSSTGELFF. In DNA form, the CDR3 reads TGTGCCAGCAATAGGGACAGCAGCACCGGGGAGCTGTTTTTT. This rearrangement joins TRBV7-2 to TRBJ2-2; 7 positions agree with TRBD1. The V and J ends lost 7 bases and 4 bases, in that order; junction bases with no gene match: 6. The germline V gene has CDR1 SGHTA and CDR2 FQGNSA. CDR3 length equals 14 residues.

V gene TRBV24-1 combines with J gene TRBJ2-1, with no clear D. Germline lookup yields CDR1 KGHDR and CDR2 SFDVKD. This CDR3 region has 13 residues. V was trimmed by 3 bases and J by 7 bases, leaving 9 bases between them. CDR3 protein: CATSDPVRNEQFF. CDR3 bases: TGTGCCACCAGTGATCCTGTCCGGAATGAGCAGTTCTTC.

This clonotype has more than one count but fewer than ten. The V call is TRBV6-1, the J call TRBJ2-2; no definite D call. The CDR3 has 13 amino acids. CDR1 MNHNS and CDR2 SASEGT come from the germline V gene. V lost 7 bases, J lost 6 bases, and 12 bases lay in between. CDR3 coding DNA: TGTGCCAGCAATGAGGTTGGGTCCGGGGAGCTGTTTTTT. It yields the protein CASNEVGSGELFF.

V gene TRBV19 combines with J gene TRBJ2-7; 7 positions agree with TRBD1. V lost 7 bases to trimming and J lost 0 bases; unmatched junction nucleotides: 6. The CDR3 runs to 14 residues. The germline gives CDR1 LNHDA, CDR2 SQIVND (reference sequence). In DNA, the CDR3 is TGTGCCAGTAAGGAACAGGGGCTCTCCTACGAGCAGTACTTC. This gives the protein CASKEQGLSYEQYF.

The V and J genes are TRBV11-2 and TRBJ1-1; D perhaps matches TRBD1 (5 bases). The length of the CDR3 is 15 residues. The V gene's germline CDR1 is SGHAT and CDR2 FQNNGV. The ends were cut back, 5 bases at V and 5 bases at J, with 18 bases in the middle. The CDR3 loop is CASSGGGFLRTEAFF. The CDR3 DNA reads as TGTGCCAGCAGCGGGGGGGGGTTCTTGAGGACTGAAGCTTTCTTT.

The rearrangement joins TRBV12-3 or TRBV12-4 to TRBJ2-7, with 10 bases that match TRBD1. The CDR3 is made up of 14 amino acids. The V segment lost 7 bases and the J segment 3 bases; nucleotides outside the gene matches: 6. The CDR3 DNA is TGTGCCAGCATGCCGGGACAGGGGAGCTACGAGCAGTACTTC. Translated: CASMPGQGSYEQYF.

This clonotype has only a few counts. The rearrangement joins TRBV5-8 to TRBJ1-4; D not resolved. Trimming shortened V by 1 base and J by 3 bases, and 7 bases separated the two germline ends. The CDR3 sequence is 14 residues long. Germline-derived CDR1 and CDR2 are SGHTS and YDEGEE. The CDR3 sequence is CASSLRVSNEKLFF. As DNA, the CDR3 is TGTGCCAGCAGCTTGAGGGTTTCTAATGAAAAACTGTTTTTT.

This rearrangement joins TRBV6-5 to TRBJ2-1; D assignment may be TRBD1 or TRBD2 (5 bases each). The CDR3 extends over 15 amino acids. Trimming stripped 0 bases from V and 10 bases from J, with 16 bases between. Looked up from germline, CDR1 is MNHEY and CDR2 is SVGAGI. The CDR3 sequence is CASSYSGVEPGEQFF. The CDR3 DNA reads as TGTGCCAGCAGTTACTCGGGAGTAGAACCAGGGGAGCAGTTCTTC.

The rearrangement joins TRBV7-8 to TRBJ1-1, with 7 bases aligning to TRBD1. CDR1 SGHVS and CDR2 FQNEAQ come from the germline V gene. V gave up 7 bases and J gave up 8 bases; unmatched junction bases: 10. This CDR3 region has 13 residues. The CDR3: CASNKRGTEEAFF. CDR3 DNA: TGTGCCAGCAACAAGCGGGGGACAGAGGAAGCTTTCTTT. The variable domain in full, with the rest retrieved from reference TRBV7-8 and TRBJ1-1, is GAGVSQSPRYKVAKRGQDVALRCDPISGHVSLFWYQQALGQGPEFLTYFQNEAQLDKSGLPSDRFFAERPEGSVSTLKIQRTQQEDSAVYLCASNKRGTEEAFFGQGTRLTVV.

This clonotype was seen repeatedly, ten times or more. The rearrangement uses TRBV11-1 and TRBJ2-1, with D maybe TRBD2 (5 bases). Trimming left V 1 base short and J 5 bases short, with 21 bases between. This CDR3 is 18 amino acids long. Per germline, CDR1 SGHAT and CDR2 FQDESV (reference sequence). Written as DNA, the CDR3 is TGTGCCAGCAGCTTAGACCCCCGGGCCACGGGGTATGACAATGAGCAGTTCTTC. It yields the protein CASSLDPRATGYDNEQFF.

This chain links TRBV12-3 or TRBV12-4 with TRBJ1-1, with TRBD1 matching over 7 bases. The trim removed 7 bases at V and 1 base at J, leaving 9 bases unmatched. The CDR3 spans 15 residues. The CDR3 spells CASNGQGGPNTEAFF. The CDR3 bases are TGTGCCAGCAACGGGCAGGGGGGCCCGAACACTGAAGCTTTCTTT.

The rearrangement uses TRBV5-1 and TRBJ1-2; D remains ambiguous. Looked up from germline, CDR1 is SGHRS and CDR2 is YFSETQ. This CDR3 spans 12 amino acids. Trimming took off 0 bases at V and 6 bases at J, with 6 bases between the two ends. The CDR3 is CASSLGADGYTF. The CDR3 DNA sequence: TGCGCCAGCAGCTTGGGGGCGGATGGCTACACCTTC. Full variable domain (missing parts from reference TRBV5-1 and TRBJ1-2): KAGVTQTPRYLIKTRGQQVTLSCSPISGHRSVSWYQQTPGQGLQFLFEYFSETQRNKGNFPGRFSGRQFSNSRSEMNVSTLELGDSALYLCASSLGADGYTFGSGTRLTVV.

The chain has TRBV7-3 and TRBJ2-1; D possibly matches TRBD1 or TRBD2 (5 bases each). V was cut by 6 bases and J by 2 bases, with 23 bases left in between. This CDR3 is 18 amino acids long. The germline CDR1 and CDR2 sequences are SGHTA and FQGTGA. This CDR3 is CASSPPRRDPYPYNEQFF. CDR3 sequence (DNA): TGTGCCAGCAGTCCTCCTCGCCGGGACCCCTATCCCTACAATGAGCAGTTCTTC.

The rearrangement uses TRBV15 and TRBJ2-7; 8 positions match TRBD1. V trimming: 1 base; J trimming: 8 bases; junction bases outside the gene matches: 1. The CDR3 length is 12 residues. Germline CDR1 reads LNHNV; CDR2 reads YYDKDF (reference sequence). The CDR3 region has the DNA TGTGCCACCAGCAGAGGGACAGGGCAGCAGTACTTC. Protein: CATSRGTGQQYF.

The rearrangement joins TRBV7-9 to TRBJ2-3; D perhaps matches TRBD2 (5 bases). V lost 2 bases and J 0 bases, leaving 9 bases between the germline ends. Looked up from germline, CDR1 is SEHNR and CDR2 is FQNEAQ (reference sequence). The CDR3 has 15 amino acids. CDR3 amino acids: CASSLPGSSTDTQYF. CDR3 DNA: TGTGCCAGCAGCTTACCGGGGTCTAGCACAGATACGCAGTATTTT. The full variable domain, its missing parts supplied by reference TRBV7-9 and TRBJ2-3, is DTGVSQNPRHKITKRGQNVTFRCDPISEHNRLYWYRQTLGQGPEFLTYFQNEAQLEKSRLLSDRFSAERPKGSFSTLEIQRTEQGDSAMYLCASSLPGSSTDTQYFGPGTRLTVL.

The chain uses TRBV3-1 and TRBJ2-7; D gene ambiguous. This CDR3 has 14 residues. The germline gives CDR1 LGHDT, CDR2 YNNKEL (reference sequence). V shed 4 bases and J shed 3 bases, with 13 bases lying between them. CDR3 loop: CASSPPLKVYEQYF. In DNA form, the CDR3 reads TGTGCCAGCAGCCCCCCCTTAAAGGTCTACGAGCAGTACTTC.

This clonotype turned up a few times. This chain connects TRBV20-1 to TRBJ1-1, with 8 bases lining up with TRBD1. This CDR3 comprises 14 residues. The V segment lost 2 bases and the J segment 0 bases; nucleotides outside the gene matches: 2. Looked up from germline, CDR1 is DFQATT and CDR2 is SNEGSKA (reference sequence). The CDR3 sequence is CSARQGALNTEAFF. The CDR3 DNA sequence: TGCAGTGCTAGACAGGGGGCGCTGAACACTGAAGCTTTCTTT.

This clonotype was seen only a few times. Here the CDR3 DNA reads TGTGCCAGCAGTCCGACTTGGGCGGGAGGAGGCGCTGAGCAGTTCTTC. The encoded protein is CASSPTWAGGGAEQFF. The rearrangement uses TRBV6-1 and TRBJ2-1; 8 nucleotides agree with TRBD2. V was pared by 5 bases and J by 9 bases, with 15 bases of the junction left unmatched. Germline-derived CDR1 and CDR2 are MNHNS and SASEGT. CDR3 length: 16 residues.

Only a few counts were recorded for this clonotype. This chain's CDR3 is CASSLVKGRAYEQYF. The CDR3 DNA is TGTGCCAGCAGCTTAGTGAAGGGGCGGGCCTACGAGCAGTACTTC. The rearrangement joins TRBV7-2 to TRBJ2-7; D assignment may be TRBD1 or TRBD2 (5 bases each). V was shortened by 1 base and J by 2 bases, with 12 bases between the two germline ends. The CDR3 has 15 amino acids. The germline V gene encodes CDR1 SGHTA and CDR2 FQGNSA.

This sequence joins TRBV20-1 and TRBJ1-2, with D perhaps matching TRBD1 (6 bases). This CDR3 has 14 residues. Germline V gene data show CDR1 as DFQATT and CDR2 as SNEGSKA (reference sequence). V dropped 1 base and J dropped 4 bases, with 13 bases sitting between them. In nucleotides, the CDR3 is TGCAGTGCTAGAGGCGCGGGACAACCCTATGGCTACACCTTC. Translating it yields CSARGAGQPYGYTF.

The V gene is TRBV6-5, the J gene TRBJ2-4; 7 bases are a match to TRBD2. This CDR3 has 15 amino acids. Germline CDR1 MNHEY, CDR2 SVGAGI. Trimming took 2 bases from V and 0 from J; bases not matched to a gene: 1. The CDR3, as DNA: TGTGCCAGCAGTTACGGGGGGGGAGCCAAAAACATTCAGTACTTC. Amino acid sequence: CASSYGGGAKNIQYF.

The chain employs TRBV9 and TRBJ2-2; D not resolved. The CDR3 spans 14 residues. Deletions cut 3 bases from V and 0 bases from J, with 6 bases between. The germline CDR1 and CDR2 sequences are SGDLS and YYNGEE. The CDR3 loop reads CASSAQSNTGELFF. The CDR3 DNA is TGTGCCAGCAGCGCACAGTCGAACACCGGGGAGCTGTTTTTT.